Presented here are 20 T cell receptor beta chains from one specimen sequenced in a study of blood T cell repertoires in COVID-19. Profiled with immunoSEQ multiplex PCR; TCRdb holds only in-frame clones, not every one. This sample has tens of thousands of clones, with about nine tenths found just once. Sequencing was done on a sample of peripheral blood. All receptors come from a woman of 80 years or more with COVID-19, enrolled during active disease.

Comment on this clone: Other DNA sequences of this sample code for an identical CDR3. The chain joins TRBV30 to TRBJ1-1; D gene uncertain. V gave up 4 bases and J gave up 1 base, with 7 bases separating them. This CDR3 comprises 12 residues. Germline V gene sequence: CDR1 GTSNPN, CDR2 SVGIG (reference sequence). The CDR3 DNA follows: TGTGCCTGGACACGGGGGAACACTGAAGCTTTCTTT. Protein sequence: CAWTRGNTEAFF.

J is TRBJ1-5 and V is TRBV5-1, with a possible D match to TRBD1 (5 bases). Germline V gene sequence: CDR1 SGHRS, CDR2 YFSETQ. The V end was cut by 3 bases, the J end by 2 bases, with 12 bases between. The CDR3 loop spans 15 amino acids. As DNA, the CDR3 is TGCGCCAGCAGCTCTGGCAGGGATGGCAATCAGCCCCAGCATTTT. It yields the protein CASSSGRDGNQPQHF.

The CDR3 here is CASSSGAYNEQFF. The DNA of the CDR3 is TGTGCCAGTAGTTCGGGAGCTTACAATGAGCAGTTCTTC. The chain recombines TRBV19 with TRBJ2-1; D perhaps matches TRBD2 (6 bases). The CDR3 extends over 13 amino acids. Germline CDR1 is LNHDA and CDR2 is SQIVND (reference sequence). V was pared by 5 bases and J by 4 bases, with 9 bases between. The full variable domain, rest sourced from reference TRBV19 and TRBJ2-1, is DGGITQSPKYLFRKEGQNVTLSCEQNLNHDAMYWYRQDPGQGLRLIYYSQIVNDFQKGDIAEGYSVSREKKESFPLTVTSAQKNPTAFYLCASSSGAYNEQFFGPGTRLTVL.

This clone was counted a few times. The gene calls are TRBV5-1 and TRBJ2-2; 9 bases are a match to TRBD2. The germline V gene encodes CDR1 SGHRS and CDR2 YFSETQ. The CDR3 loop spans 14 amino acids. Trimming took 9 bases from V and 3 from J; bases not matched to a gene: 6. As DNA, the CDR3 is TGCGCCACCCGAGCGGGGGGCCACACCGGGGAGCTGTTTTTT. Amino acids: CATRAGGHTGELFF.

The V call is TRBV5-1, the J call TRBJ2-5; maybe TRBD1 (6 bases). Trimming removed 0 bases from V and 5 bases from J, with 14 bases in between. The germline V gene has CDR1 SGHRS and CDR2 YFSETQ. The CDR3 sequence is 15 residues long. The CDR3 reads CASSLAGPQGETQYF. The CDR3 DNA sequence: TGCGCCAGCAGCTTGGCCGGCCCTCAGGGGGAGACCCAGTACTTC.

The genes are TRBV27 and TRBJ2-5; tentatively, D is TRBD2 (6 bases). CDR1 and CDR2 from the germline V gene are MNHEY and SMNVEV (reference sequence). V lost 6 bases to trimming and J lost 2 bases, with 16 bases between them. CDR3 length equals 15 residues. The CDR3, as DNA: TGTGCCAGCAGCAGCTCGGGACTCTCGCAAGAGACCCAGTACTTC. It is translated as CASSSSGLSQETQYF.

The chain carries TRBV7-9 and TRBJ1-2; maybe TRBD1 (6 bases). From germline, CDR1 is SEHNR and CDR2 FQNEAQ (reference sequence). CDR3 length equals 17 residues. Trimming removed 5 bases from V and 4 bases from J, with 23 bases in between. The CDR3 nucleotides read TGTGCCAGCAGCCGGACACAGGGCCGTAGAGGGACCTATGGCTACACCTTC. Protein product: CASSRTQGRRGTYGYTF.

This clone was seen a handful of times. The chain has TRBV3-1 (or the pseudogene TRBV3-2) and TRBJ1-2; no clear D. The length of the CDR3 is 12 residues. Trimming left V 4 bases short and J 8 bases short, with 11 bases between. The V gene's germline CDR1 is LGHDT and CDR2 YNNKEL (reference sequence). The CDR3 is CASSPGLRGYTF. The CDR3 DNA sequence: TGTGCCAGCAGCCCCGGGTTGAGAGGCTACACCTTC.

The chain employs TRBV10-1 and TRBJ1-1; maybe TRBD1 (5 bases). Trimming took 5 bases from V and 4 from J, leaving 14 bases between them. Germline V lookup: CDR1 WNHNN, CDR2 SYGVQD (reference sequence). The CDR3 contains 14 residues. Here the CDR3 DNA reads TGCGCCAGCAGTTGCAGGGAAGGTATCACTGAAGCTTTCTTT. Encoded protein: CASSCREGITEAFF.

CDR3 sequence: CASSPRLGQPYLAKNIQYF. CDR3 bases: TGTGCCAGCAGCCCTAGACTAGGCCAACCCTATTTAGCCAAAAACATTCAGTACTTC. The V gene is TRBV3-1 (or the pseudogene TRBV3-2), the J gene TRBJ2-4, with D possibly matching TRBD2 (6 bases). The CDR3 totals 19 residues. The germline V gene encodes CDR1 LGHDT and CDR2 YNNKEL (reference sequence). V dropped 4 bases and J dropped 0 bases, with 22 bases sitting between them.

J is TRBJ1-1 and V is TRBV12-5; tentative D call: TRBD1 (5 bases). V shed 2 bases and J shed 4 bases, with 5 bases lying between them. The V gene's germline CDR1 is LGHNT and CDR2 FRNRAP. The CDR3 contains 12 residues. As DNA, the CDR3 is TGTGCTAGTGGTTTGAGGGGCACTGAAGCTTTCTTT. Translation gives CASGLRGTEAFF. The full variable domain, with the rest looked up from reference TRBV12-5 and TRBJ1-1, is DARVTQTPRHKVTEMGQEVTMRCQPILGHNTVFWYRQTMMQGLELLAYFRNRAPLDDSGMPKDRFSAEMPDATLATLKIQPSEPRDSAVYFCASGLRGTEAFFGQGTRLTVV.

The V gene is TRBV18, the J gene TRBJ2-1; 8 bases map to TRBD2. V lost 3 bases to trimming and J lost 4 bases; unmatched junction nucleotides: 5. The length of the CDR3 is 15 residues. CDR1 and CDR2 (germline): KGHSH, LQKENI. CDR3 amino acids: CASSPQRGPYNEQFF. CDR3 bases: TGTGCCAGCTCACCGCAGCGGGGGCCTTACAATGAGCAGTTCTTC.

V usage is TRBV2 and J usage is TRBJ1-4; D unresolved. This CDR3 is 18 amino acids long. V gave up 4 bases and J gave up 2 bases, with 20 bases separating them. The germline CDR1 and CDR2 sequences are SNHLY and FYNNEI. The CDR3 spells CASSVPRDFWATNEKLFF. The CDR3 DNA reads TGTGCCAGCAGTGTTCCCCGCGATTTCTGGGCGACTAATGAAAAACTGTTTTTT.

The count of this clone is one. V and J are TRBV10-3 and TRBJ2-2, with TRBD1 matching 9 bases. Per the germline V gene, CDR1 is ENHRY and CDR2 is SYGVKD. The trim removed 5 bases at V and 5 bases at J, leaving 6 bases unmatched. The CDR3 contains 15 residues. In DNA form, the CDR3 reads TGTGCCATCAGTCACAGGGGGCAGGGGACCGGGGAGCTGTTTTTT. This gives the protein CAISHRGQGTGELFF.

This chain joins TRBV27 and TRBJ1-2; 10 bases line up with TRBD1. Germline V gives CDR1 MNHEY, CDR2 SMNVEV (reference sequence). CDR3 length equals 17 residues. The ends lost 3 bases at V and 2 bases at J; junction bases unmatched: 9. CDR3 coding DNA: TGTGCCAGCAGTTTCCTCCCTCCGGGACAGGGGAACTATGGCTACACCTTC. Translated: CASSFLPPGQGNYGYTF.

CDR3 residues: CSASSWGGTRYEQYF. CDR3 bases: TGCAGTGCTAGTTCGTGGGGGGGGACCCGCTACGAGCAGTACTTC. The rearrangement joins TRBV20-1 to TRBJ2-7; TRBD2 matches at 7 bases. V was pared by 3 bases and J by 3 bases, with 11 bases of the junction left unmatched. The CDR3 has 15 residues. From germline, CDR1 is DFQATT and CDR2 SNEGSKA (reference sequence).

The gene calls are TRBV19 and TRBJ2-2, with D possibly matching TRBD1 (6 bases). V shed 6 bases and J shed 5 bases, with 13 bases lying between them. The length of the CDR3 is 14 residues. Germline assignment: CDR1 LNHDA and CDR2 SQIVND (reference sequence). The CDR3, as DNA: TGTGCCAGTAGGCCAACAGGGATAACCGGGGAGCTGTTTTTT. It codes for CASRPTGITGELFF.

This sequence joins TRBV6-2 or TRBV6-3 and TRBJ1-1, with D possibly TRBD1 on 6 matching bases. The ends were cut back, 2 bases at V and 5 bases at J, with 15 bases in the middle. Looked up from germline, CDR1 is MNHEY and CDR2 is SVGEGT. The CDR3 spans 15 residues. CDR3 sequence reads: CASSYRTVRGTEAFF. In DNA, the CDR3 is TGTGCCAGCAGTTACAGGACAGTCAGGGGAACTGAAGCTTTCTTT.

This chain links TRBV4-1 with TRBJ1-3, with 8 bases lining up with TRBD1. Trimming removed 3 bases from V and 4 bases from J; junction bases left unmatched: 11. CDR1 is MGHRA and CDR2 is YSYEKL in the germline V gene. The CDR3 covers 17 residues. The CDR3: CASSQLPGQAAGNTIYF. The DNA of the CDR3 is TGCGCCAGCAGCCAGTTACCGGGACAGGCGGCAGGAAACACCATATATTTT.

To note about this clone: In the same sample, other DNA sequences code for this CDR3. The DNA of the CDR3 is TGTGCCAGTAGTATAGCGGGGGGCACTGAAGCTTTCTTT. It is translated as CASSIAGGTEAFF. The chain links TRBV19 to TRBJ1-1; TRBD1 is a possible D gene (5 bases). Trimming removed 1 base at V and 4 bases at J, with 7 bases between. CDR1 is LNHDA and CDR2 is SQIVND in the germline V gene (reference sequence). The CDR3 sequence is 13 residues long.